This passage covers 31 T cell receptor beta chains from one sample sequenced in a study of shared clonotypes between healthy human individuals. CD8 cells regarded as naive lacked CD45RO, were positively chosen for CCR7, and omitted terminally differentiated effector memory CD45RA+ cells. Method: immunoSEQ multiplex PCR; TCRdb's copy keeps in-frame clones and lacks some. The sample lists about 2.1 million clones; about 93% were seen once. The sample was naive CD8+ T cells from PBMCs. Receptors originate from a man between 18 and 29 years old in good health. Some clones in this sample may be carry-over from other donors' samples.

The rearrangement uses TRBV7-9 and TRBJ2-5; no clear D. V was pared by 2 bases and J by 2 bases, with 9 bases between. The CDR3 is made up of 14 amino acids. Germline assignment: CDR1 SEHNR and CDR2 FQNEAQ (reference sequence). The CDR3 DNA sequence: TGTGCCAGCAGCTTATTCGGCCTACAAGAGACCCAGTACTTC. Protein: CASSLFGLQETQYF.

The chain joins TRBV6-5 to TRBJ1-2; 7 bases align to TRBD1. The germline V gene encodes CDR1 MNHEY and CDR2 SVGAGI. The CDR3 sequence is 14 residues long. V was pared by 0 bases and J by 5 bases, with 3 bases of the junction left unmatched. CDR3 coding DNA: TGTGCCAGCAGTTACTCGATCAGGGGGTATGGCTACACCTTC. Protein: CASSYSIRGYGYTF.

The rearrangement joins TRBV5-1 to TRBJ2-7; the D is unclear. The V gene lost 4 bases and the J gene lost 6 bases, with 20 bases spanning the gap. Germline CDR1 is SGHRS and CDR2 is YFSETQ. The CDR3 extends over 15 amino acids. The chain's CDR3 is CASSPRTGPPAEQYF. The CDR3 DNA sequence: TGCGCCAGCAGCCCCCGGACCGGTCCGCCGGCCGAGCAGTACTTC.

The DNA of the CDR3 is TGTGCCAGCTCACCAAGTAGACTAGCCGAGGCGACCTACGAGCAGTACTTC. This encodes CASSPSRLAEATYEQYF. The chain joins TRBV18 to TRBJ2-7; TRBD2 agrees at 7 bases. Germline V CDR1 and CDR2: KGHSH, LQKENI. This CDR3 is built from 17 residues. The trim removed 2 bases at V and 2 bases at J, leaving 12 bases unmatched.

The V and J genes are TRBV7-6 and TRBJ1-1; D gene unclear. Germline V gives CDR1 SGHVS, CDR2 FNYEAQ. The CDR3 is made up of 15 amino acids. Trimming left V 6 bases short and J 0 bases short, with 14 bases between. The CDR3 loop is CASRGTDSMNTEAFF. CDR3 sequence (DNA): TGTGCCAGCAGAGGTACAGATAGTATGAACACTGAAGCTTTCTTT.

Worth noting for this clone: Other DNA sequences in the sample encode the same CDR3. V is TRBV27 and J is TRBJ2-5; D gene unclear. Germline CDR1 MNHEY, CDR2 SMNVEV (reference sequence). V shed 6 bases and J shed 5 bases, with 7 bases lying between them. The CDR3 extends over 11 amino acids. CDR3 region: CASSRGETQYF. CDR3 sequence (DNA): TGTGCCAGCAGCCGTGGGGAGACCCAGTACTTC.

This chain uses TRBV6-5 with TRBJ1-1; D is unclear. In germline, CDR1 is MNHEY, CDR2 SVGAGI. Trimming removed 0 bases at V and 4 bases at J, with 15 bases between. The CDR3 runs to 16 residues. Written as DNA, the CDR3 is TGTGCCAGCAGTTACTCGATCGGGGAATCGGGCACTGAAGCTTTCTTT. Translating it yields CASSYSIGESGTEAFF.

This clone was seen a single time. V usage is TRBV27 and J usage is TRBJ1-2; tentative D call: TRBD1 (6 bases). V gave up 0 bases and J gave up 7 bases, with 15 bases separating them. Per germline, CDR1 MNHEY and CDR2 SMNVEV (reference sequence). The CDR3 has 15 residues. The CDR3 reads CASSLSSRGGSGYTF. CDR3 DNA sequence: TGTGCCAGCAGTTTATCGTCGCGAGGGGGAAGTGGCTACACCTTC.

The CDR3, as DNA: TGTGCCAGCACCGGGGGAGGGTGGAATGAGCAGTTCTTC. Translated: CASTGGGWNEQFF. The chain links TRBV6-5 to TRBJ2-1, with 7 nucleotides matching TRBD2. The CDR3 length is 13 residues. Germline V lookup: CDR1 MNHEY, CDR2 SVGAGI. Trimming cost V 7 bases and J 7 bases; bases outside gene matches: 7.

In DNA, the CDR3 is TGTGCCAGCAGCCCCCTGGGGAGCTCCTACAATGAGCAGTTCTTC. Translating it yields CASSPLGSSYNEQFF. The chain joins TRBV7-3 to TRBJ2-1, with D possibly being TRBD2 (5 bases). V was shortened by 5 bases and J by 0 bases, with 11 bases between the two germline ends. CDR1 is SGHTA and CDR2 is FQGTGA in the germline V gene. This CDR3 comprises 15 residues.

This clone was recorded a few times. Other nucleotide sequences from this sample produce the same CDR3. CDR3 sequence (DNA): TGTGCCAGCAGCGTAGGGGGGAGCAATCAGCCCCAGCATTTT. Its protein product is CASSVGGSNQPQHF. This rearrangement joins TRBV9 to TRBJ1-5; TRBD1 is a possible D gene (5 bases). Germline V gene lookup returns CDR1 SGDLS and CDR2 YYNGEE. The CDR3 is 14 amino acids. The V gene lost 0 bases and the J gene lost 1 base, with 5 bases spanning the gap.

The V and J genes are TRBV28 and TRBJ1-1, with 7 bases identical to TRBD1. V was clipped by 1 base and J by 11 bases; unmatched bases: 10. Germline V CDR1 and CDR2: MDHEN, SYDVKM. CDR3 length: 14 amino acids. The CDR3 nucleotides read TGTGCCAGCAGTTTATCCGACAGGGTAAGATCGGCTTTCTTT. It is translated as CASSLSDRVRSAFF. The full variable domain, completed using reference TRBV28 and TRBJ1-1, is DVKVTQSSRYLVKRTGEKVFLECVQDMDHENMFWYRQDPGLGLRLIYFSYDVKMKEKGDIPEGYSVSREKKERFSLILESASTNQTSMYLCASSLSDRVRSAFFGQGTRLTVV.

V is TRBV15 and J is TRBJ2-3; 7 bases agree with TRBD2. This CDR3 region has 14 residues. Germline V gene sequence: CDR1 LNHNV, CDR2 YYDKDF (reference sequence). V shed 1 base, J shed 5 bases, and the junction held 3 bases outside the gene matches. CDR3 residues: CATSRGEGQDTQYF. CDR3 in DNA: TGTGCCACCAGCAGAGGGGAGGGCCAAGATACGCAGTATTTT.

This chain joins TRBV9 and TRBJ2-5; 8 bases line up with TRBD2. The J call could be wrong; TRBJ2-7 is a better fit for the DNA end. The CDR3 is made up of 15 amino acids. Germline CDR1 is SGDLS and CDR2 is YYNGEE. The chain's CDR3 is CASSVESGSSYEQYF. In DNA, the CDR3 is TGTGCCAGCAGCGTAGAAAGCGGGAGTTCCTACGAGCAGTACTTC.

The chain uses TRBV7-2 and TRBJ2-1, with 9 bases aligning to TRBD1. Germline V lookup: CDR1 SGHTA, CDR2 FQGNSA. Trimming at V came to 5 bases and at J to 7 bases, leaving 3 bases not matched to a gene. This CDR3 is built from 13 residues. CDR3 region: CASSPGQGNEQFF. The CDR3 DNA reads as TGTGCCAGCAGCCCCGGACAGGGGAATGAGCAGTTCTTC.

The CDR3 protein is CASSQDSVGTGTGKLFF. In DNA, the CDR3 is TGCGCCAGCAGCCAAGATTCGGTGGGAACCGGGACGGGAAAACTGTTTTTT. The gene calls are TRBV4-3 and TRBJ1-4, with D possibly matching TRBD1 (5 bases). Germline V gene data show CDR1 as LGHNA and CDR2 as YSLEER. The CDR3 is made up of 17 amino acids. V shed 0 bases and J shed 10 bases, with 21 bases lying between them.

This sequence joins TRBV7-9 and TRBJ2-1; 14 bases are a match to TRBD2. Germline V lookup: CDR1 SEHNR, CDR2 FQNEAQ (reference sequence). The V segment lost 5 bases and the J segment 1 base; nucleotides outside the gene matches: 10. This CDR3 has 19 amino acids. This chain's CDR3 is CASSTRLAGGPESYNEQFF. The CDR3 DNA reads TGTGCCAGCAGCACTAGACTAGCGGGAGGGCCTGAATCCTACAATGAGCAGTTCTTC.

The J gene is TRBJ1-1, the V gene TRBV9; D unclear. The germline V gene encodes CDR1 SGDLS and CDR2 YYNGEE. V dropped 4 bases and J dropped 0 bases, with 10 bases sitting between them. CDR3 length: 14 residues. In DNA, the CDR3 is TGTGCCAGCAGCCCTCGGAACATGAACACTGAAGCTTTCTTT. Its translation is CASSPRNMNTEAFF.

The genes are TRBV7-9 and TRBJ2-2; D perhaps matches TRBD2 (6 bases). The CDR3 is 15 residues long. The germline V gene has CDR1 SEHNR and CDR2 FQNEAQ (reference sequence). The germline V and J ends were trimmed by 5 bases and 7 bases, with 17 bases remaining between them. In nucleotides, the CDR3 is TGTGCCAGCAGCCCAAAAGTGGGACTCCTCGGGGAGCTGTTTTTT. Its translation is CASSPKVGLLGELFF.

This chain links TRBV28 with TRBJ2-1, with D tentatively TRBD2 (5 bases). The germline CDR1 and CDR2 sequences are MDHEN and SYDVKM. CDR3 length equals 15 residues. Trimming pared 6 bases from V and 4 bases from J, leaving 16 bases between. CDR3 DNA: TGTGCCAGCAGACCCACTAGAGGGTCATACAATGAGCAGTTCTTC. Translating gives CASRPTRGSYNEQFF.

The V and J genes are TRBV5-3 and TRBJ1-5; 10 nucleotides align to TRBD1. TRBV5-3 is noted as an ORF with a role that remains uncertain. Trimming at V came to 2 bases and at J to 4 bases, leaving 12 bases not matched to a gene. The CDR3 length is 18 residues. The CDR3 here is CARSFAPGQGRANQPQHF. CDR3 nucleotides: TGTGCCAGAAGCTTCGCTCCGGGACAGGGGAGAGCAAATCAGCCCCAGCATTTT.

The V gene is TRBV19, the J gene TRBJ2-7; TRBD1 agrees at 8 bases. V shed 2 bases and J 1 base; nucleotides not matched to a gene: 7. Germline-derived CDR1 and CDR2 are LNHDA and SQIVND (reference sequence). The CDR3 loop spans 16 amino acids. CDR3 amino acids: CASSIRSGTGSYEQYF. CDR3 nucleotides: TGTGCCAGTAGTATACGCTCCGGGACAGGATCCTACGAGCAGTACTTC.

The chain uses TRBV27 and TRBJ2-6, with D hard to call. The CDR3 is made up of 15 amino acids. The ends were cut back, 3 bases at V and 0 bases at J, with 6 bases in the middle. The germline V gene has CDR1 MNHEY and CDR2 SMNVEV (reference sequence). The CDR3 coding sequence is TGTGCCAGCAGTTTTTATGTCTCTGGGGCCAACGTCCTGACTTTC. Protein sequence: CASSFYVSGANVLTF.

J is TRBJ1-5 and V is TRBV27; D remains ambiguous. The V end lost 6 bases, the J end lost 7 bases, and 13 bases lay between the germline ends. CDR3 length: 13 residues. Germline loops: CDR1 MNHEY, CDR2 SMNVEV (reference sequence). The CDR3 protein is CASSPISPQPQHF. The CDR3 DNA reads as TGTGCCAGCAGCCCAATCTCCCCACAGCCCCAGCATTTT.

V is TRBV9 and J is TRBJ2-1; either TRBD1 or TRBD2 may fit D (5 bases each). V shed 0 bases and J shed 0 bases, with 13 bases lying between them. The germline CDR1 and CDR2 sequences are SGDLS and YYNGEE. The CDR3 contains 17 residues. For the CDR3, the DNA is TGTGCCAGCAGCGTAGGGGGGTACACGTACTCCTACAATGAGCAGTTCTTC. Its protein product is CASSVGGYTYSYNEQFF.

This chain links TRBV2 with TRBJ2-7; TRBD1 aligns across 8 bases. The CDR3 has 17 residues. Per the germline V gene, CDR1 is SNHLY and CDR2 is FYNNEI. After removal of 0 bases from V and 4 bases from J, the junction contained 11 bases not matched to a gene. The CDR3 loop is CASSEAVQGAGFYEQYF. The CDR3 DNA follows: TGTGCCAGCAGTGAAGCGGTGCAGGGGGCAGGATTTTACGAGCAGTACTTC.

In its sample, this clone was seen once. The V gene is TRBV4-1, the J gene TRBJ1-6, with no clear D. V lost 2 bases to trimming and J lost 5 bases, with 10 bases between them. The CDR3 sequence is 15 residues long. Germline V gene lookup returns CDR1 MGHRA and CDR2 YSYEKL. The CDR3 protein is CASSQSWPDNSPLHF. CDR3 bases: TGCGCCAGCAGCCAATCCTGGCCCGATAATTCACCCCTCCACTTT.

The V gene is TRBV2, the J gene TRBJ1-4; weak D call: TRBD1 (6 bases). Trimming pared 6 bases from V and 12 bases from J, leaving 14 bases between. The CDR3 covers 12 residues. CDR1 and CDR2 (germline): SNHLY, FYNNEI. The CDR3 nucleotides read TGTGCCAGCAGGGGGGGACCAGGGGAACTGTTTTTT. It translates to CASRGGPGELFF.

This chain connects TRBV10-3 to TRBJ1-1, with 7 bases aligning to TRBD1. This CDR3 has 16 residues. Germline values: CDR1 ENHRY, CDR2 SYGVKD. V shed 6 bases, J shed 0 bases, and the junction held 10 bases outside the gene matches. The CDR3 sequence: CAIRAGTAKMNTEAFF. The CDR3, as DNA: TGTGCCATCAGAGCCGGGACAGCTAAGATGAACACTGAAGCTTTCTTT.

This sequence joins TRBV14 and TRBJ2-1; possibly TRBD2 for D (6 bases). Germline V CDR1 and CDR2: SGHDN, FVKESK. The CDR3 runs 15 residues. The V gene lost 0 bases and the J gene lost 8 bases, with 14 bases spanning the gap. The CDR3 here is CASSQDSEGEDEQFF. The CDR3 nucleotides read TGTGCCAGCAGCCAAGATTCGGAAGGGGAGGATGAGCAGTTCTTC.

Regarding this clone: The identical CDR3 is also encoded by other nucleotide sequences in the sample. The chain recombines TRBV18 with TRBJ2-2; D uncertain. The CDR3 runs to 15 residues. Trimming shortened V by 0 bases and J by 1 base, and 6 bases separated the two germline ends. Per germline, CDR1 KGHSH and CDR2 LQKENI. The CDR3 loop is CASSPPTRNTGELFF. The CDR3 DNA reads as TGTGCCAGCTCACCACCGACCAGGAACACCGGGGAGCTGTTTTTT.